This T cell receptor beta chain was profiled in a study of T cell responses to AZD1222 COVID-19 vaccine. This clone occurred once. Assay used: immunoSEQ multiplex PCR; TCRdb lists only in-frame clones, some missing. The sample lists fewer than 150,000 clones; 92% were seen once. Germline CDR1 and CDR2: SQVTM and ANQGSEA. CDR3 size: 15 residues. V lost 8 bases, J lost 4 bases, and 16 bases stayed unmatched. The receptor's source is an adult who received the AZD1222 COVID-19 vaccine. This rearrangement joins TRBV29-1 to TRBJ1-2; the match to TRBD1 covers 7 bases. Here the sequenced sample was peripheral blood, taken 28 days after the second AZD1222 dose. CDR3 residues: CSSGDSSSVIYGYTF. CDR3 in DNA: TGCAGCTCTGGGGACAGTTCTTCCGTAATCTATGGCTACACCTTC.